The rows below give T cell receptor beta chains drawn from one sample of a study of T-cell reconstitution after alpha-beta-depleted transplantation in children. TCRdb reanalysed the PCR reads using MiXCR and keeps one entry per CDR3 protein. This table has 90,000 to 100,000 distinct CDR3 sequences, 20% to 30% appearing once. The starting material was PBMCs, obtained before TCRalphabeta/CD19-depleted stem cell transplant. These receptors all stem from a boy aged 2-9 years with acute lymphoblastic leukemia, due to receive a stem cell transplant. CDR3s include the opening cysteine and the closing phenylalanine or tryptophan. The D gene is left open where the match is weak. Size is omitted from some rows. Given values are once, few, many or a class for expanded clones.

clone size,J gene,D gene,V gene,CDR3 protein,CDR3 DNA
few,TRBJ2-3,TRBD2,TRBV10-3,CATGLAEGLSTDTQYF,TGTGCCACGGGACTAGCGGAGGGCCTTAGCACAGATACGCAGTATTTT
few,TRBJ1-3,NA,TRBV3-1,CASSQAPNTIYF,TGTGCCAGCAGCCAGGCGCCGAACACCATATATTTT
many,TRBJ2-3,TRBD2,TRBV5-1,CASSPRTSGGADTQYF,TGCGCCAGCAGCCCCCGAACTAGCGGAGGGGCCGATACGCAGTATTTT
NA,TRBJ2-3,TRBD2,TRBV20-1,CSATTGLTSTDTQYF,TGCAGTGCTACCACGGGACTAACCAGCACAGATACGCAGTATTTT
NA,TRBJ2-1,TRBD2,TRBV20-1,CSSEGDTGGPYNEQFF,TGCAGTTCTGAGGGGGATACGGGAGGGCCATACAATGAGCAGTTCTTC
NA,TRBJ2-1,NA,TRBV12-3/TRBV12-4,CASSSVLNEQFF,TGTGCCAGCAGTTCAGTCCTTAATGAGCAGTTCTTC
NA,TRBJ1-1,NA,TRBV6-2/TRBV6-3,CASTSDLNTEAFF,TGTGCCAGCACCTCTGACTTGAACACTGAAGCTTTCTTT
NA,TRBJ2-7,TRBD1,TRBV7-2,CASSQDRASYEQYF,TGTGCCAGCAGCCAAGACAGGGCCTCCTACGAGCAGTACTTC
few,TRBJ2-7,NA,TRBV7-9,CASSDKGGHYEQYF,TGTGCCAGCAGCGACAAAGGGGGGCACTACGAGCAGTACTTC
many,TRBJ2-1,NA,TRBV29-1,CSARRRGNNNEQFF,TGCAGCGCTAGAAGGCGGGGCAACAACAATGAGCAGTTCTTC